This T cell receptor (beta chain) was captured in a study of cytomegalovirus exposure and HLA in healthy donors (dated 2017 in TCRdb). Regarding the study in general: In an earlier analysis of under 600 of the donors, 276 Gb of sequence data and approximately 100 million unique TCR beta sequences from approximately 180 million T cells were reported. Roughly 300 gigabases of sequencing data and around 87 million unique TCR sequences were included in an early release covering several hundred HLA-typed donors. Of the roughly 400 genotyped donors, around 81% fell in the genetic ancestry cluster associated with self-reported Caucasian donors. The study aimed to test whether cataloging public T cell receptors could reveal signatures of past pathogen exposure. The study used immunosequencing to profile the T cell repertoires of approximately 640 subjects and linked those repertoires to cytomegalovirus serostatus. Along with the approximately 700-subject first cohort, a separate validation cohort of over a hundred different subjects was used. High-throughput TCR immunosequencing, statistical association of individual TCRs with disease status, and machine learning were combined to predict cytomegalovirus infection status. A later analysis re-analyzed previously published TCR beta repertoires from roughly 600 donors and added high-resolution HLA genotyping to study TCR occurrence patterns. Rather than drawing on any new phenotypic data, the later analysis identified candidate immune exposures from TCR beta sequences and the way those sequences occurred across donors. In an earlier analysis of a few hundred of the donors, high-throughput TCR beta sequencing was used to judge whether each TCR beta V gene segment behaved as functional or pseudogenic. Donor age, sex, ethnicity and CMV serostatus were compiled together with the repertoire data. In a later genetic analysis, genome-wide SNP genotypes for 398 of the 666 donors were used, and that subset was treated as a discovery cohort. All discovery cohort repertoires had been generated using a single sequencing platform. Class I and class II HLA loci were covered by the typing at four-digit resolution. The number of typed donors differed by locus: roughly 629-640 for A, B, C, DRB1 and DQB1; 500 to 550 for DQA1; over 600 for DPA1; and some 430 for DPB1. Several DR-DQ haplotypes were treated as single units for association and clustering because of strong linkage in the cohort. On average, roughly 240,000 unique TCR beta nucleotide sequences were sequenced per donor among about 400 genotyped donors of the cohort, with roughly 20% of those sequences being non-productive.

The research as a whole found: A few of the identified cytomegalovirus-associated TCR beta chains were confirmed in vitro to be specific for cytomegalovirus antigens. The sequencing pipeline was judged likely to have produced a cluster of highly shared sequence variants as a technical artifact. A total of fewer than 200 TCR beta chains were listed by the study as associated with cytomegalovirus. According to a later analysis, TCR association rates differed among HLA loci, with DRB1 alleles showing the most associated TCRs and HLA-C alleles showing the fewest. Seventeen rarely observed V segments, including chromosome 9 orphons, were excluded from the earlier analysis of almost 600 of the donors because counts were too low. Only TCR beta chains were sequenced in this cohort, and the absence of alpha or paired-chain data limited detectable features. Because the 87-base-pair reads could not distinguish some IMGT-functional V segments, including TRBV6-2 and TRBV6-3, those segments were excluded. The classifier was reported to diagnose cytomegalovirus status with high specificity and sensitivity in both the original and validation cohorts. The authors suggested that the approach could potentially be generalized to other disease states and immunological phenotypes. In a later genetic analysis, a missense DCLRE1C variant was associated with V-gene and J-gene trimming of TCR beta chains, and the association was replicated in an independent cohort. Broadly in line with IMGT annotations, most TCR beta V segments showed up in productive rearrangements about 87% or about 30% of the time in an earlier analysis of some 590 of the donors. Across donors, most TCR sequences were observed very rarely, whereas some public TCRs were present in many individuals. Immune exposure information for the cohort was limited to CMV serostatus. A later genetic analysis reported fewer N-insertions in productive TCRs among donors in an Asian-associated ancestry cluster than the roughly 720-donor mean. Because HLA typing was missing for some donors at each locus, association tests included only the typed subset. A further reported finding was that TCR beta sequences accurately predicted the HLA-A and HLA-B alleles for most subjects in the first cohort. Assigning TCR associations to individual alleles was difficult when HLA alleles, especially DR and DQ, strongly co-occurred. Linkage disequilibrium might explain the correlated functional status among segregating V segments, but an unknown experimental factor could not be excluded. In a later analysis, HLA-associated TCR beta chains showed more clonal expansion and lower generation probabilities than non-associated chains that were equally common. According to a later analysis, most CMV-associated TCR beta chains appeared to be HLA-restricted, and the HLA associations seemed to be driven largely by CMV exposure. In a later analysis, 16,951 TCR beta sequences were associated with specific HLA alleles at a false discovery rate of 0.05. Presence/absence analyses assumed roughly uniform sequencing depth across donors, an assumption that may not hold. A later analysis reported that several top co-occurrence clusters appeared linked to parvovirus B19, influenza, CMV and Epstein-Barr virus.

The CDR1 and CDR2 encoded by the germline V gene are MNHEY and SVGAGI. The CDR3, cysteine through phenylalanine, is 15 amino acids long. Left in the record is the CDR3 DNA by itself, 45 bases read in frame from the first base. Deletion took 5 bases off V and 7 bases off J, with a span of 20 bases between the germline ends. Receptor amplification or capture employed the immunoSEQ multiplex PCR assay. For the multiplex PCR, a mixture combining 60 forward primers for TCR Vbeta segments and 13 reverse primers for TCR Jbeta segments was used. The CDR3 region of rearranged TCR beta genes was amplified from genomic DNA with a multiplex PCR assay. Amplified TCR beta libraries were sequenced as 87-base-pair reads on the Illumina HiSeq System. Per the original workflow: In a later analysis, approximately 74 million unique TCR beta chains were counted across the roughly 700 repertoires, and approximately 9.9 million of these chains were shared by at least two donors. Raw reads were error-corrected and collapsed into unique sequences with a nearest-neighbor algorithm that merged closely related sequences to remove PCR and sequencing errors. CDR3 sequences were aligned to IMGT reference sequences to assign V, D and J gene segments. For a sequence to be retained, a match of at least six nucleotides was required to both a V gene segment and a J gene segment. Rearrangements were classified as productive when the CDR3 lacked stop codons and remained in frame with V and J, and all other rearrangements were classified as non-productive. Following IMGT convention, CDR3 was defined as the stretch from the second conserved V-encoded cysteine to the conserved J-encoded phenylalanine. The earlier analysis of 587 of the donors excluded any sequence lacking an unambiguous match to a single V gene segment. In an earlier analysis of a few hundred of the donors, V segments were called functional above 56.7% productive rearrangements and were called segregating when the between-donor standard deviation exceeded 5%. A statistical classification framework was built for diagnosing cytomegalovirus status from the catalog of TCR beta chain sequences. In a later analysis, V and J genes were assigned by comparing TCR nucleotide sequences against IMGT/GENE-DB human TR gene sequences. The TCRdist pipeline was used in a later analysis to assign CDR3 sequences and most-parsimonious VDJ recombination scenarios. In a later analysis, each TCR beta chain was defined by its CDR3 amino acid sequence together with its V-gene family, and reads lacking a unique V-gene family were excluded. To address suspected cross-contamination and a sequencing artifact, a later analysis removed roughly 580 highly shared, low-generation-probability nucleotide sequences. For each public chain, a later analysis derived a clonal expansion index from normalized ranks of inferred template counts within each repertoire. A later analysis computed generation probabilities with a VDJ recombination model fitted to out-of-frame rearrangements, and checked the results against IGoR. A later analysis scored TCR-TCR, TCR-HLA and TCR-CMV co-occurrence with hypergeometric tests, applying a repertoire-size bias correction to TCR pairs. A later analysis estimated false discovery rates by permuting HLA or CMV assignments 20 times. In a later analysis, co-occurring TCRs were grouped with DBSCAN, and TCRdist sequence similarity was added when clustering was performed within HLA-allele-positive subsets. Repertoires with fewer than 30,000 or more than 120,000 public chains, plus five repertoires with anomalous nucleotide sharing, were excluded from co-occurrence clustering. Drawn from immuneACCESS, this table holds only the in-frame rearrangements with V and J called that TCRdb kept. Clones are partly lost; checked studies trace under half to an unresolved V gene and leave the rest unexplained. V and J calls plus clone size are reproduced from that table; the DNA served to infer D and trimming. This sample is represented by about 180,000 clones; roughly 79% of them were singletons. Roughly 5.2% of the sample rests with the top ten.

With respect to this clone: It has no known antigen specificity. No clone much larger than this one lies a single base away; base qualities are absent.

The cohort consisted of fewer than 700 healthy bone marrow donors. Cohort members were all nominally healthy when sampled, although unrecorded immune exposures were likely present. The donor was CMV seropositive and belonged to the group of 250 to 300 seropositive cohort members. A peripheral blood sample was provided by each donor, and peripheral blood mononuclear cells were used for TCR beta sequencing. Genomic DNA was extracted from the blood cell samples with the Qiagen DNeasy Blood Extraction Kit. The material sequenced was PBMCs. Recombination connected TRBV6-5 to TRBJ2-5; the D gene is perhaps TRBD2, from 5 matching bases. The TCR originated in a woman between 18 and 30 years old in good health and CMV-seropositive. The DNA sequence is as follows: TGTGCCAGCAGTCAGACGGAGGCTTTCCGGGGGACCCAGTACTTC. This encodes CASSQTEAFRGTQYF.